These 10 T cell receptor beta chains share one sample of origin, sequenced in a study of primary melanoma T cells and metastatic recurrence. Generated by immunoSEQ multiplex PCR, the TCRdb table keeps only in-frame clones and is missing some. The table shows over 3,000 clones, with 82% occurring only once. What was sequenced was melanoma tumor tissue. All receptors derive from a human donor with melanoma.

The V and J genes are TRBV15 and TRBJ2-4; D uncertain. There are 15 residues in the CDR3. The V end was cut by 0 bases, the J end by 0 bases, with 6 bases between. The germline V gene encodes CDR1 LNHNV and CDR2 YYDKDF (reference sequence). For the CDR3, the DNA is TGTGCCACCAGCAGAGAGGGGTTAGCCAAAAACATTCAGTACTTC. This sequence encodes CATSREGLAKNIQYF.

CDR3 loop: CASSQEALSNQPQHF. The CDR3 DNA reads TGCGCCAGCAGCCAAGAGGCCCTTAGCAATCAGCCCCAGCATTTT. This rearrangement joins TRBV23-1 to TRBJ1-5; no firm D call. TRBV23-1 is an open reading frame whose function is uncertain. The CDR3 loop spans 15 amino acids. With 6 bases removed from V and 0 bases from J, the gap between germline ends came to 12 bases.

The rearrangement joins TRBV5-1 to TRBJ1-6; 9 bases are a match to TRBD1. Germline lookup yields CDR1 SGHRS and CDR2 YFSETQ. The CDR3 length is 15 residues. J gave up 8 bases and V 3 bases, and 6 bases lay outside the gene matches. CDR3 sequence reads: CASSSPDRGDSPLHF. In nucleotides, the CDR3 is TGCGCCAGCAGCTCTCCTGACAGGGGGGATTCACCCCTCCACTTT.

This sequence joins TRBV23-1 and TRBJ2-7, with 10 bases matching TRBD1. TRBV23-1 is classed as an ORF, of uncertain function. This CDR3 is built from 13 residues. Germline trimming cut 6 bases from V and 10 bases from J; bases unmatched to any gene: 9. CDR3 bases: TGCGCCAGCAGCTTAGAAGCGACAGGGGGCCAGTACTTC. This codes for CASSLEATGGQYF.

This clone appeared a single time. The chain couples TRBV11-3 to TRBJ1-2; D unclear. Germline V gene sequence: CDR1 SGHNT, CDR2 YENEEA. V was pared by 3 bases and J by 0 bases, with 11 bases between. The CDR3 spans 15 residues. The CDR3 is CASSFWSTANYGYTF. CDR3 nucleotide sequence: TGTGCCAGCAGCTTCTGGAGTACTGCTAACTATGGCTACACCTTC.

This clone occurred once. The CDR3 here is CASSLTGRFQETQYF. CDR3 in DNA: TGTGCCAGTAGCTTGACAGGGAGGTTCCAAGAGACCCAGTACTTC. The genes are TRBV19 and TRBJ2-5; D is possibly TRBD1 (7 bases). Trimming took off 6 bases at V and 1 base at J, with 15 bases between the two ends. The CDR3 extends over 15 amino acids. Germline-derived CDR1 and CDR2 are LNHDA and SQIVND (reference sequence).

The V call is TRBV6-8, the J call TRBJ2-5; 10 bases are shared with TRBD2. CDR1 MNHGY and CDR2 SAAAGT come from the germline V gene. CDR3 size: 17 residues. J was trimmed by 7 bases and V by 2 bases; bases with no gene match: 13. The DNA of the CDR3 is TGTGCCAGCAGTTACGCTCAGCGGGGGGGGAGTCTAGGGACCCAGTACTTC. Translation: CASSYAQRGGSLGTQYF.

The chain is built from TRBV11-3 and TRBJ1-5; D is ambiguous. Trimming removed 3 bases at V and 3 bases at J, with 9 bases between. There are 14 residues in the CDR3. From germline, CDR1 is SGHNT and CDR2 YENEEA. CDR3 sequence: CASSLEMNNQPQHF. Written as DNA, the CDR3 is TGTGCCAGCAGCTTGGAAATGAACAATCAGCCCCAGCATTTT.

The CDR3 DNA follows: TGCGCCAGCAGCTTGTTCCCCGGGCTCTCTGGCTACACCTTC. Translated: CASSLFPGLSGYTF. This sequence joins TRBV5-1 and TRBJ1-2; D gene unclear. The CDR3 is 14 amino acids. Germline values: CDR1 SGHRS, CDR2 YFSETQ. V lost 1 base and J 7 bases, leaving 14 bases between the germline ends.

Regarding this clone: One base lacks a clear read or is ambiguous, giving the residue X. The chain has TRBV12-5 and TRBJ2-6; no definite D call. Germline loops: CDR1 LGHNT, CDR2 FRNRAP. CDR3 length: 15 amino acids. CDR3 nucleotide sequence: TGTRCCAGCAAGGCAGCGCTGGATAGGGCCAACGTCCTGACTTTC. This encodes CXSKAALDRANVLTF.